This T cell receptor beta chain originates from a study of glioma-infiltrating T cells after dendritic cell vaccination (dated by TCRdb to between 2015 and 2016). Regarding the research as a whole: A cohort of 15 glioblastoma patients from Phase I and II dendritic cell vaccination trials was included, of whom 9 were newly diagnosed and 6 had recurrent disease. Survival after dendritic cell vaccination was correlated with TCR sequencing metrics such as TIL content and the overlap between tumor and blood repertoires. In glioblastoma patients vaccinated with dendritic cells, deep sequencing of TCR beta CDR3 regions served to measure the amount of tumor-infiltrating lymphocytes and to compare repertoires between tumor and blood. Each patient was given three intradermal dendritic cell vaccine injections, spaced two weeks apart, in the arm below the axilla. Autologous tumor lysate-pulsed dendritic cell vaccination was administered to the patients between the early 2000s and the early 2010s. To make the vaccine, monocyte-derived dendritic cells were cultured for under 9 days with IL-4 and GM-CSF and then pulsed overnight with autologous tumor lysate.

Here is what the overall study found, with its caveats: After dendritic cell vaccination, a higher estimated pretreatment TIL content predicted longer time to progression and overall survival. TCR clonality showed no direct relationship with survival, which suggests that a diverse polyclonal response may matter. The TCR overlap response model with three groups was called speculative and said to need prospective validation. The cohort was small and heterogeneous, only a few patients had full blood and tumor sets, and even fewer had initial-recurrent tumor pairs.

Patients were selected for having adequate residual fresh-frozen tumor tissue and more than two years of available survival data. None of the glioblastoma patients carried an isocitrate dehydrogenase mutation, although molecular status otherwise varied. PBMC were collected before vaccination, two weeks after the third vaccination, and at tumor progression if progression occurred. The Qiagen DNeasy Blood extraction Kit was used for extraction of genomic DNA. TCRB CDR3 regions were amplified from approximately 2 ug genomic DNA, or all available DNA if less, using the immunoSEQ assay. Multiplex PCR used 60 forward primers for TCR V beta segments and 13 reverse primers for J beta segments. To estimate the number of reads per starting template, synthetic control templates were added to each sample at limiting dilution. Reads of 87 bp were generated by sequencing on the Illumina HiSeq System. On the study's bioinformatics: PCR and sequencing errors were removed by a nearest neighbor algorithm that merged closely related sequences. TCR overlap was defined as the percentage of unique tumor TCR beta sequences that were also present in the same patient's peripheral blood. The table comes from immuneACCESS by way of TCRdb, which keeps in-frame sequences with V and J called. Part of the clones is missing from these tables; in studies checked, under half for an unresolved V gene and the rest for unknown reasons. For V, J and clone size, that table is used; D and trimming come from the DNA. Across this sample there are 95,000 or so clones, with approximately 87% seen only once. Around 3% of the sample is taken by the ten largest.

As regards this clone: No antigen is known for it. The input lacks base qualities; no much larger clone sits a single base away.

The CDR3 contains 14 residues, cysteine and phenylalanine counted. CDR3 DNA only is kept here, 42 bases in frame from base 1. CDR1 MNHEY and CDR2 SVGAGI were looked up in the germline V gene. Trimming takes 2 bases from V and 2 bases from J, and the germline ends sit 9 bases apart. Recombination connected TRBV6-5 to TRBJ2-5; a tentative D match to TRBD1 spans 5 bases. The TCR comes from a human donor with glioblastoma. Sequenced here: blood, sampled before dendritic cell vaccination. The CDR3 protein is CASSYLRTQETQYF. The base sequence is TGTGCCAGCAGTTACCTGCGGACACAAGAGACCCAGTACTTC.